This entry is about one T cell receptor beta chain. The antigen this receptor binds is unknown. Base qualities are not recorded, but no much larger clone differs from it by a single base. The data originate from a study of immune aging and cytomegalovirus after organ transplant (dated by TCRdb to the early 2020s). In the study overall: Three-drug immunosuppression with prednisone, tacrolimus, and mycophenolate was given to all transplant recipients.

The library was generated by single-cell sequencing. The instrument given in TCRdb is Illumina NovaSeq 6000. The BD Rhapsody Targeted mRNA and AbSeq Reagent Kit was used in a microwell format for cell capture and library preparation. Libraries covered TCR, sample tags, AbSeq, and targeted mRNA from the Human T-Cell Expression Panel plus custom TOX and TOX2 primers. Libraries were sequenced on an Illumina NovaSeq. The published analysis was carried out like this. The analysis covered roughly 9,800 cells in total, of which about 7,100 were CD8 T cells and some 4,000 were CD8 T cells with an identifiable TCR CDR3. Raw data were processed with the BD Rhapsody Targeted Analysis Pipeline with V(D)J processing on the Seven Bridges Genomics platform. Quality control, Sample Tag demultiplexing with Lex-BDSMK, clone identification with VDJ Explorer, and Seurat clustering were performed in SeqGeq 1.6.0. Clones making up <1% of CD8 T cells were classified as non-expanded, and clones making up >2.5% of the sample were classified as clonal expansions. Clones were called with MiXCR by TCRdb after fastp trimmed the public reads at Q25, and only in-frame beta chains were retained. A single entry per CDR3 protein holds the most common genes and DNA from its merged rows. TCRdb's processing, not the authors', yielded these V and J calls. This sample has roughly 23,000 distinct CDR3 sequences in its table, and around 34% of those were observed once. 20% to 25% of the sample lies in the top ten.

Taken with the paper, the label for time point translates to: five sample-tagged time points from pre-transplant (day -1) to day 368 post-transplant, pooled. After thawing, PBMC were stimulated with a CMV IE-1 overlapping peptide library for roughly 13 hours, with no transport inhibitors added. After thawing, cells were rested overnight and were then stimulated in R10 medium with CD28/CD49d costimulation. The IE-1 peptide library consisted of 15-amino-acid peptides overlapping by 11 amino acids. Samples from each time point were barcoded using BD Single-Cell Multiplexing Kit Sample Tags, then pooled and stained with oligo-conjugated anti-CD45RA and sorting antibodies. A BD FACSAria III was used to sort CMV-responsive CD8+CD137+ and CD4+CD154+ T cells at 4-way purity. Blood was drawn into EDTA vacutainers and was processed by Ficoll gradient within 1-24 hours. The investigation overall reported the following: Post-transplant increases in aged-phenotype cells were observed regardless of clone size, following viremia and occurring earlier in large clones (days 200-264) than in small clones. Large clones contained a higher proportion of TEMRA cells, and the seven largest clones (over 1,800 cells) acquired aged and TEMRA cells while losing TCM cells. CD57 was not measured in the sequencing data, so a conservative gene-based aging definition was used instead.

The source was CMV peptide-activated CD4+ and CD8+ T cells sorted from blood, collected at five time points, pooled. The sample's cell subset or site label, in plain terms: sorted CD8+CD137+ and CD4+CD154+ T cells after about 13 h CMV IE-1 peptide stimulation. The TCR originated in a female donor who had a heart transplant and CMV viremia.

This receptor carries the CDR3 CASTTGGLGEQYF. In nucleotide form, the sequence is TGTGCCAGCACCACAGGGGGCCTCGGGGAGCAGTACTTC. The sequence is built from TRBV19 and TRBJ2-7, with 9 central nucleotides matching TRBD1. Here V drops 9 bases and J drops 7 bases, and the junction holds 10 bases not matched to any gene. The germline V gene encodes CDR1 LNHDA and CDR2 SQIVND (reference sequence). The CDR3 contains 13 residues, cysteine and phenylalanine counted. Only the CDR3 region is kept as DNA, spanning 39 bases read in frame from base 1.